The 18 T cell receptor beta chains reported below all come from one sample, sequenced in a study of blood T cell repertoires in COVID-19. Generated by immunoSEQ multiplex PCR, the TCRdb table keeps only in-frame clones and is missing some. The sample has fewer than 85,000 clones; 83% are singletons. What was sequenced was peripheral blood. The source of these receptors is a woman in her sixties or seventies with acute or convalescent COVID-19.

V gene TRBV7-9 combines with J gene TRBJ1-3; TRBD1 matches at 10 bases. J lost 1 base, V lost 4 bases, and 10 bases had no gene match. Germline assignment: CDR1 SEHNR and CDR2 FQNEAQ (reference sequence). The CDR3 extends over 18 amino acids. The DNA for the CDR3 is TGTGCCAGCAGCTCCGGGACAGGGGAGGGGAAATCTGGAAACACCATATATTTT. It is translated as CASSSGTGEGKSGNTIYF. The variable domain in full, with the rest retrieved from reference TRBV7-9 and TRBJ1-3, is DTGVSQNPRHKITKRGQNVTFRCDPISEHNRLYWYRQTLGQGPEFLTYFQNEAQLEKSRLLSDRFSAERPKGSFSTLEIQRTEQGDSAMYLCASSSGTGEGKSGNTIYFGEGSWLTVV.

The chain has TRBV11-3 and TRBJ2-7, with 9 bases fitting TRBD1. The CDR3 is 15 amino acids. After removal of 1 base from V and 2 bases from J, the junction contained 3 bases not matched to a gene. Germline V gene lookup returns CDR1 SGHNT and CDR2 YENEEA. This CDR3 is CASSLGTGATYEQYF. The CDR3 nucleotides read TGTGCCAGCAGCTTAGGGACAGGGGCGACCTACGAGCAGTACTTC.

The chain combines TRBV18 with TRBJ1-2; tentative D call: TRBD1 (5 bases). This CDR3 contains 15 residues. Per the germline V gene, CDR1 is KGHSH and CDR2 is LQKENI. Trimming took off 2 bases at V and 4 bases at J, with 14 bases between the two ends. The CDR3 DNA follows: TGTGCCAGCTCACCAACTCGGGAGGGGAGCTATGGCTACACCTTC. Translation: CASSPTREGSYGYTF.

The chain employs TRBV5-1 and TRBJ2-7; TRBD1 matches 7 bases. The CDR3 length is 16 residues. Germline V CDR1 and CDR2: SGHRS, YFSETQ. The V gene end was trimmed by 0 bases and the J gene end by 2 bases; junction bases not matched to a gene: 8. The CDR3 DNA reads TGCGCCAGCAGCTTGGCCCTAGGACAGGCTACCTACGAGCAGTACTTC. Its protein is CASSLALGQATYEQYF.

This sequence joins TRBV10-3 and TRBJ1-5; the match to TRBD1 covers 10 bases. The junction had 7 bases not matched to a gene; V was cut back by 3 bases and J by 2 bases. The CDR3 length is 17 residues. Germline CDR1 is ENHRY and CDR2 is SYGVKD. DNA of the CDR3: TGTGCCATCAGTGAACACCGAGGACAGGGGGGCAATCAGCCCCAGCATTTT. It is translated as CAISEHRGQGGNQPQHF.

Here the CDR3 DNA reads TGTGCCAGTAGTATGGGGGCCGGGACAGCGAACTATGGCTACACCTTC. This codes for CASSMGAGTANYGYTF. The V and J genes are TRBV19 and TRBJ1-2, with 7 nucleotides matching TRBD1. V lost 3 bases and J lost 2; bases outside the gene matches: 9. This CDR3 has 16 amino acids. CDR1 and CDR2 (germline): LNHDA, SQIVND (reference sequence). The whole variable domain, remainder taken from reference TRBV19 and TRBJ1-2, is DGGITQSPKYLFRKEGQNVTLSCEQNLNHDAMYWYRQDPGQGLRLIYYSQIVNDFQKGDIAEGYSVSREKKESFPLTVTSAQKNPTAFYLCASSMGAGTANYGYTFGSGTRLTVV.

This clone counts as medium-sized. This chain uses TRBV4-1 with TRBJ2-7; possibly TRBD1 for D (6 bases). V was cut by 4 bases and J by 3 bases, with 13 bases left in between. In germline, CDR1 is MGHRA, CDR2 YSYEKL. The CDR3 spans 14 residues. The CDR3 is CASSPWDTVYEQYF. The CDR3 DNA reads as TGCGCCAGCAGCCCCTGGGACACCGTCTACGAGCAGTACTTC.

The rearrangement uses TRBV28 and TRBJ2-7; D may be TRBD2 (7 bases). The CDR3 has 15 residues. Germline V lookup: CDR1 MDHEN, CDR2 SYDVKM. V was shortened by 5 bases and J by 6 bases, with 20 bases between the two germline ends. The CDR3 DNA is TGTGCCAGCAGTCCAATGCCCGGGGGGCCTGGCGAGCAGTACTTC. Translated: CASSPMPGGPGEQYF.

This sequence joins TRBV2 and TRBJ2-1, with 7 bases matching TRBD2. Germline V CDR1 and CDR2: SNHLY, FYNNEI. V gave up 2 bases and J gave up 8 bases; unmatched junction bases: 6. There are 14 residues in the CDR3. The CDR3 DNA sequence: TGTGCCAGCAGTGAAAGCGGGATTCTGTATGAGCAGTTCTTC. It codes for CASSESGILYEQFF.

This clone was seen just once. This rearrangement joins TRBV27 to TRBJ1-3; 7 bases align to TRBD1. The CDR3 loop spans 14 amino acids. The germline gives CDR1 MNHEY, CDR2 SMNVEV (reference sequence). Trimming at V came to 6 bases and at J to 4 bases, leaving 6 bases not matched to a gene. The CDR3 bases are TGTGCCAGCAGAGGGGGCAGGGGAGGAAACACCATATATTTT. Residues: CASRGGRGGNTIYF.

The chain links TRBV30 to TRBJ1-2; weak D call: TRBD1 (6 bases). V gave up 8 bases and J gave up 6 bases, with 25 bases separating them. Germline values: CDR1 GTSNPN, CDR2 SVGIG (reference sequence). The CDR3 contains 15 residues. CDR3 DNA sequence: TGTGCCCGCACACACCTGGACAGCAAGAGGGATGGCTACACCTTC. Translating it yields CARTHLDSKRDGYTF.

The chain uses TRBV19 and TRBJ2-1, with 13 nucleotides matching TRBD2. Trimming cost V 0 bases and J 11 bases; bases outside gene matches: 4. Germline CDR1 reads LNHDA; CDR2 reads SQIVND (reference sequence). CDR3 length: 15 residues. The CDR3 loop is CASSIDGTSGNQQFF. The CDR3 bases are TGTGCCAGTAGTATAGACGGGACTAGCGGGAACCAGCAGTTCTTC.

The chain links TRBV7-9 to TRBJ2-7; 10 bases are a match to TRBD2. The CDR3 totals 17 residues. Germline V CDR1 and CDR2: SEHNR, FQNEAQ (reference sequence). The J segment lost 7 bases and the V segment lost 5 bases, leaving 17 bases of the junction unmatched. The CDR3 nucleotides read TGTGCCAGCAGCCTCGGGTCAGCGGGAGGGATGGGAGGGGAGCAGTACTTC. Amino acids: CASSLGSAGGMGGEQYF.

This clone was detected only once. The chain combines TRBV5-6 with TRBJ2-1; TRBD2 aligns across 7 bases. Losses at the gene ends were 5 bases for V and 7 bases for J; bases not matched to a gene: 12. The CDR3 runs to 15 residues. Germline assignment: CDR1 SGHDT and CDR2 YYEEEE. For the CDR3, the DNA is TGTGCCAGCAGGTATGGACTAGAGTTATCGAATGAGCAGTTCTTC. It codes for CASRYGLELSNEQFF.

The chain uses TRBV5-1 and TRBJ2-3; a possible D gene is TRBD1 (6 bases). The V end lost 5 bases, the J end lost 5 bases, and 21 bases lay between the germline ends. Germline CDR1 reads SGHRS; CDR2 reads YFSETQ. This CDR3 region has 16 residues. CDR3 amino acids: CASRSSTGFRGDTQYF. The CDR3 bases are TGCGCCAGCAGATCATCAACAGGGTTTAGAGGAGATACGCAGTATTTT.

The chain joins TRBV12-5 to TRBJ1-3; no clear D gene. Deletions cut 3 bases from V and 9 bases from J, with 9 bases between. This CDR3 is 12 amino acids long. CDR1 and CDR2 from the germline V gene are LGHNT and FRNRAP. CDR3 in DNA: TGTGCTAGTGGTTTAGGATCGGGCACCATATATTTT. Protein: CASGLGSGTIYF.

The chain combines TRBV3-1 (or the pseudogene TRBV3-2) with TRBJ2-7, with TRBD2 identical over 11 bases. Germline trimming cut 0 bases from V and 4 bases from J; bases unmatched to any gene: 8. The CDR3 extends over 17 amino acids. CDR1 LGHDT and CDR2 YNNKEL come from the germline V gene (reference sequence). CDR3 sequence reads: CASSQDPLAGVWYEQYF. The CDR3 coding sequence is TGTGCCAGCAGCCAAGATCCACTAGCGGGAGTTTGGTACGAGCAGTACTTC.

This chain connects TRBV10-1 to TRBJ1-1, with TRBD1 identical over 8 bases. CDR3 size: 14 residues. Germline V gene data show CDR1 as WNHNN and CDR2 as SYGVQD (reference sequence). With 0 bases clipped from V and 11 bases from J, the junction kept 8 bases outside the gene matches. In DNA form, the CDR3 reads TGCGCCAGCAGTGAGTCGACAGGGGCCCTGGGGGCTTTCTTT. It yields the protein CASSESTGALGAFF.